This T cell receptor beta chain was obtained from a study of tumor and adjacent non-tumor tissue in lung cancer. Study background: Patients comprised about a dozen adenocarcinoma, a couple of squamous cell carcinoma and 1 small cell lung cancer.

Study-wide findings and caveats: Higher tumor TCR diversity was associated with shorter survival.

Germline values: CDR1 LGHNT, CDR2 FRNRAP. The CDR3 contains 12 residues. This sample's RNA came from whole unsorted tissue. The normal lung tissue was taken more than 3 cm from the tumor edge. Newly diagnosed lung cancer patients had thoracic surgery in China, August–November 2014, without prior chemotherapy. The library came from three nested PCR rounds adapted from ARM-PCR protocols. TCRdb independently ran MiXCR on the multiplex PCR reads; one entry per CDR3 protein. Here the sample spans 60,000 to 100,000 distinct CDR3 sequences, around 80% being singletons. This clonotype has more than one count but fewer than ten. The antigen is undetermined. An end of the junction does not agree with germline; a read error may underlie this.

Source material: distant non-tumor lung tissue. This sequence was found in a man aged 70-80 years with non-small cell lung cancer. The chain carries TRBV12-5 and TRBJ1-1; the D is unclear. The CDR3 reads CVSGLSYTEAFF. The CDR3 nucleotides read TGTGTTAGTGGTTTGTCCTACACTGAAGCTTTCTTT. Full variable domain (rest looked up from reference TRBV12-5 and TRBJ1-1): DARVTQTPRHKVTEMGQEVTMRCQPILGHNTVFWYRQTMMQGLELLAYFRNRAPLDDSGMPKDRFSAEMPDATLATLKIQPSEPRDSAVYFCVSGLSYTEAFFGQGTRLTVV.